The 8 T cell receptor beta chains given below trace back to one sample, sequenced in a study of T cells expressing NK-cell markers. TCRdb reanalyzed the 5' RACE reads and collapses them to one entry per CDR3 protein, without DNA. This sample carries about 160,000 distinct CDR3 sequences, with approximately 18% going to the ten biggest clones. The sample taken for sequencing was blood T cells: a sorted CD56 or NKG2C T cell subset, CD4+ or CD8+ T cells, or bulk PBMC T cells (not recorded which). The receptor source for this set is a woman between 18 and 69 years old in good health.

The chain employs TRBV29-1 and TRBJ2-5. This CDR3 is 12 amino acids long. The germline V gene encodes CDR1 SQVTM and CDR2 ANQGSEA. The CDR3 here is CSVAVSRETQYF.

The chain links TRBV20-1 to TRBJ1-3; TCRdb reports TRBD1, a call that lacks DNA to check it against. Germline V lookup: CDR1 DFQATT, CDR2 SNEGSKA (reference sequence). The CDR3 loop spans 14 amino acids. CDR3 loop: CSAVQSGVGNTIYF.

The V gene is TRBV7-2, the J gene TRBJ2-3. The CDR3 spans 13 residues. CDR1 and CDR2 (germline): SGHTA, FQGNSA. The CDR3 is CASSLVLTDTQYF.

The chain carries TRBV7-2 and TRBJ2-7; the TRBD1 assignment by TCRdb is unverifiable without DNA. The CDR3 loop spans 16 amino acids. The germline V gene encodes CDR1 SGHTA and CDR2 FQGNSA. This CDR3 is CASSLKGGRPPYEQYF.

This chain links TRBV5-1 with TRBJ2-3; there is no DNA to check the TCRdb D call of TRBD1. The CDR3 consists of 15 residues. The germline V gene encodes CDR1 SGHRS and CDR2 YFSETQ. The chain's CDR3 is CASRPRTGGGDTQYF.

The rearrangement joins TRBV27 to TRBJ2-7; TCRdb's D call of TRBD1 is untestable without DNA. The CDR3 has 15 amino acids. From germline, CDR1 is MNHEY and CDR2 SMNVEV (reference sequence). CDR3: CASSQTGTGGPKQYF.

The genes are TRBV5-1 and TRBJ2-7; TCRdb proposes TRBD1, but this gene call is untestable without DNA. The CDR3 is 15 residues long. The germline CDR1 and CDR2 sequences are SGHRS and YFSETQ. The CDR3 here is CASSTPDLGAGEQYF.

This rearrangement joins TRBV7-3 to TRBJ1-6. The CDR3 is 15 residues long. The germline gives CDR1 SGHTA, CDR2 FQGTGA. The CDR3 here is CASSSGSSYNSPLHF.